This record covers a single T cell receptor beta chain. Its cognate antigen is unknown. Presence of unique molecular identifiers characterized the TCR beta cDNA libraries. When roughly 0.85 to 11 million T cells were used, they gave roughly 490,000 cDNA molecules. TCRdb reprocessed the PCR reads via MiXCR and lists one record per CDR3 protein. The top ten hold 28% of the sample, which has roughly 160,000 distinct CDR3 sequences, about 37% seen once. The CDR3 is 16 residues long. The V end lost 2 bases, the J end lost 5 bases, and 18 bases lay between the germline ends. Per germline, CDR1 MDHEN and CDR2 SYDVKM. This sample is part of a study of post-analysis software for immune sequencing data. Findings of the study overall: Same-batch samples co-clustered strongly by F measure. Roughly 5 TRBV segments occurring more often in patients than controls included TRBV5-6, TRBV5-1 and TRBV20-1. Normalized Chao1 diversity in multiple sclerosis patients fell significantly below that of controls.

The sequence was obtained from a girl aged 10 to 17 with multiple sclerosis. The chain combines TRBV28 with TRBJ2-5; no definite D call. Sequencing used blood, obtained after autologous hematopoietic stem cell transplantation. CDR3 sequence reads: CASSLASSRPRETQYF. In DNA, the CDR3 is TGTGCCAGCAGTTTAGCCTCCAGCAGGCCCAGGGAGACCCAGTACTTC.